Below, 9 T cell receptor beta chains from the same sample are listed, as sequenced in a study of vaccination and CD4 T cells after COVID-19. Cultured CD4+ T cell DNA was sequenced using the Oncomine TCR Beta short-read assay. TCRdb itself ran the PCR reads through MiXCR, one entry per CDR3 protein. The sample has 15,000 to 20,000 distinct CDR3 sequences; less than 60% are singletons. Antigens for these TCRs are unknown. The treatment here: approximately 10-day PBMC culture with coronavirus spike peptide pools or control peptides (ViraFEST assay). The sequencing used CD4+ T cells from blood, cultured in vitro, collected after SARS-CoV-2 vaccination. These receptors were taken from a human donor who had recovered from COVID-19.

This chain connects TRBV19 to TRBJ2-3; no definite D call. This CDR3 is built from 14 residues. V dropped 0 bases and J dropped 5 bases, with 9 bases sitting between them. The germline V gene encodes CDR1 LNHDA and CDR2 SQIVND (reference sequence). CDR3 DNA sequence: TGTGCCAGTAGTATAGATCCCAGAGTAGATACGCAGTATTTT. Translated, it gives CASSIDPRVDTQYF.

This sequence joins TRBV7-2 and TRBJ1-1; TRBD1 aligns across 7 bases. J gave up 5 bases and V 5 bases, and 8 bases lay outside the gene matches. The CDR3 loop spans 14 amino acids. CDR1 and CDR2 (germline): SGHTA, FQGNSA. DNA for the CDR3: TGTGCCAGCAGCGTAGACAGGGTTCAAACTGAAGCTTTCTTT. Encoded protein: CASSVDRVQTEAFF.

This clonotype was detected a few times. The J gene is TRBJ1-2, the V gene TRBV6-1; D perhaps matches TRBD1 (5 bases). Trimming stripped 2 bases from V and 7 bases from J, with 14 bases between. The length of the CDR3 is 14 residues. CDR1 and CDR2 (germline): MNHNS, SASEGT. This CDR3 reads CASSELPDQGGYTF. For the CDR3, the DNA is TGTGCCAGCAGTGAATTGCCGGATCAGGGTGGCTACACCTTC.

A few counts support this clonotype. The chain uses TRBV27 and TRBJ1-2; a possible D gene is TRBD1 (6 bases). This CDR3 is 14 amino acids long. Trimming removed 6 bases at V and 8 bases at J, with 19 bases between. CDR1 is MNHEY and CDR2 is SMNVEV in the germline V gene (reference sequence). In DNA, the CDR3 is TGTGCCAGCAGAGTTTCTACAGGGCCGGGGGGCTACACCTTC. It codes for CASRVSTGPGGYTF.

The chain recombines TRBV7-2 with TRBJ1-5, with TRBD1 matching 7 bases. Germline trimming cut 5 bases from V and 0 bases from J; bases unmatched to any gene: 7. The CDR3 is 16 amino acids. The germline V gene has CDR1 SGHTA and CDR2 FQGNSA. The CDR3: CASSLQGTVSNQPQHF. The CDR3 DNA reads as TGTGCCAGCAGCCTACAAGGGACAGTTAGCAATCAGCCCCAGCATTTT. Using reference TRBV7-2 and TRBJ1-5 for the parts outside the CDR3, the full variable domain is GAGVSQSPSNKVTEKGKDVELRCDPISGHTALYWYRQSLGQGLEFLIYFQGNSAPDKSGLPSDRFSAERTGGSVSTLTIQRTQQEDSAVYLCASSLQGTVSNQPQHFGDGTRLSIL.

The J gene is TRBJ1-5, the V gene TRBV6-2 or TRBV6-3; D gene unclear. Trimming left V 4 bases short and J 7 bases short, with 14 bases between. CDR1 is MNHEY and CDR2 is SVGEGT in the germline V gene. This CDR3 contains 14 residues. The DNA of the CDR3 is TGTGCCAGCAGTTTTAGTTCGAGAGGACAGCCCCAGCATTTT. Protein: CASSFSSRGQPQHF.

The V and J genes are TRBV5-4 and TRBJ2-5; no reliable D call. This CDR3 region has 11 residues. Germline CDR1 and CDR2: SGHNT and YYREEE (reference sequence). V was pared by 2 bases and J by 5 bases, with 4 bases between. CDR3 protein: CASSFGETQYF. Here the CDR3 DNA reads TGTGCCAGCAGCTTCGGGGAGACCCAGTACTTC. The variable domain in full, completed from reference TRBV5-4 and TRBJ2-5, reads ETGVTQSPTHLIKTRGQQVTLRCSSQSGHNTVSWYQQALGQGPQFIFQYYREEENGRGNFPPRFSGLQFPNYSSELNVNALELDDSALYLCASSFGETQYFGPGTRLLVL.

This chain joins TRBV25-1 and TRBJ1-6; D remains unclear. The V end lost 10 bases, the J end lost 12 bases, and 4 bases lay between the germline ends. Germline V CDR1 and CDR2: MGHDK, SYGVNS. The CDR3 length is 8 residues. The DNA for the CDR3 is TGTGCCACAGGACCCCTCCACTTT. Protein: CATGPLHF.

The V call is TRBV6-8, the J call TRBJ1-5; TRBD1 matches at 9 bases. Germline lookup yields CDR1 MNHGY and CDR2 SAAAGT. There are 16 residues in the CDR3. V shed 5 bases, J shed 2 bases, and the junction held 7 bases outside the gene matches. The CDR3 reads CASSPGQGKGNQPQHF. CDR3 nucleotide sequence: TGTGCCAGCAGTCCGGGACAGGGTAAAGGCAATCAGCCCCAGCATTTT.